These 30 T cell receptor beta chains share one sample of origin, sequenced in a study of shared clonotypes between healthy human individuals. Method: immunoSEQ multiplex PCR; TCRdb's copy keeps in-frame clones and lacks some. Among millions of clones listed, approximately 93% were seen once. What was sequenced was naive CD4+ T cells from PBMCs. As to subset: CD45RA+ positively selected. All receptors derive from a man between 18 and 35 years old in good health. Some clones in this sample may be carry-over from other donors' samples.

The chain employs TRBV9 and TRBJ2-3; D perhaps matches TRBD2 (6 bases). The CDR3 runs 15 residues. The germline V gene encodes CDR1 SGDLS and CDR2 YYNGEE. The germline V and J ends were trimmed by 2 bases and 4 bases, with 14 bases remaining between them. This CDR3 is CASSVDYVGADTQYF. The CDR3 bases are TGTGCCAGCAGCGTGGACTACGTAGGGGCAGATACGCAGTATTTT. The variable domain in full, completed from reference TRBV9 and TRBJ2-3, reads DSGVTQTPKHLITATGQRVTLRCSPRSGDLSVYWYQQSLDQGLQFLIQYYNGEERAKGNILERFSAQQFPDLHSELNLSSLELGDSALYFCASSVDYVGADTQYFGPGTRLTVL.

The chain employs TRBV5-6 and TRBJ2-7; D is possibly TRBD1 (5 bases). In germline, CDR1 is SGHDT, CDR2 YYEEEE. V lost 3 bases to trimming and J lost 5 bases, with 18 bases between them. The CDR3 contains 15 residues. CDR3 DNA: TGTGCCAGCAGCTCGTCGCCAGGGTTTTACGACGAGCAGTACTTC. It is translated as CASSSSPGFYDEQYF.

J is TRBJ2-7 and V is TRBV6-1; no reliable D call. Germline-derived CDR1 and CDR2 are MNHNS and SASEGT. The CDR3 is 15 residues long. V gave up 1 base and J gave up 5 bases, with 15 bases separating them. This chain's CDR3 is CASSEVGLGPHEQYF. CDR3 nucleotide sequence: TGTGCCAGCAGTGAAGTAGGGCTGGGTCCCCACGAGCAGTACTTC.

The gene calls are TRBV4-1 and TRBJ2-5; perhaps D is TRBD1 or TRBD2 (5 bases each). V dropped 4 bases and J dropped 3 bases, with 9 bases sitting between them. Germline V gene data show CDR1 as MGHRA and CDR2 as YSYEKL. The CDR3 has 13 residues. The CDR3 DNA reads as TGCGCCAGCAGCCTTGTGGGGGAAGAGACCCAGTACTTC. Its protein product is CASSLVGEETQYF.

The rearrangement joins TRBV6-5 to TRBJ2-6; 7 bases fit TRBD1. The CDR3 contains 15 residues. Germline CDR1 and CDR2: MNHEY and SVGAGI. J was trimmed by 2 bases and V by 6 bases; bases with no gene match: 4. CDR3 protein: CASSDRVAGANVLTF. CDR3 nucleotides: TGTGCCAGCAGCGACAGGGTGGCTGGGGCCAACGTCCTGACTTTC.

The chain has TRBV28 and TRBJ1-5; 7 bases are a match to TRBD1. There are 17 residues in the CDR3. Germline CDR1 reads MDHEN; CDR2 reads SYDVKM. V dropped 7 bases and J dropped 6; count of bases not matched to a gene: 18. This CDR3 reads CASTPRQGIGLSQPQHF. CDR3 nucleotides: TGTGCCAGCACCCCAAGACAGGGTATCGGCTTGAGTCAGCCCCAGCATTTT. The complete variable domain, with remaining parts taken from reference TRBV28 and TRBJ1-5, reads DVKVTQSSRYLVKRTGEKVFLECVQDMDHENMFWYRQDPGLGLRLIYFSYDVKMKEKGDIPEGYSVSREKKERFSLILESASTNQTSMYLCASTPRQGIGLSQPQHFGDGTRLSIL.

The chain joins TRBV5-1 to TRBJ1-5; possibly TRBD1 for D (6 bases). The CDR3 spans 15 residues. Deletions cut 0 bases from V and 6 bases from J, with 13 bases between. CDR1 and CDR2 (germline): SGHRS, YFSETQ. CDR3 in amino acids: CASSLGQGISQPQHF. The CDR3 DNA follows: TGCGCCAGCAGCTTGGGGCAGGGGATAAGTCAGCCCCAGCATTTT.

J is TRBJ1-3 and V is TRBV5-4, with 7 bases lining up with TRBD1. Trimming removed 4 bases from V and 4 bases from J; junction bases left unmatched: 8. The CDR3 length is 15 residues. Germline loops: CDR1 SGHNT, CDR2 YYREEE (reference sequence). In DNA, the CDR3 is TGTGCCAGCAGCCGCGACAGGGCCGGAGGAAACACCATATATTTT. Its translation: CASSRDRAGGNTIYF.

The chain uses TRBV29-1 and TRBJ2-7; TRBD1 agrees at 7 bases. J gave up 0 bases and V 7 bases, and 15 bases lay outside the gene matches. The CDR3 runs 16 residues. Germline CDR1 reads SQVTM; CDR2 reads ANQGSEA. In nucleotides, the CDR3 is TGCAGCGCCCGGGACAGTGGTAGGAAGAGCTCCTACGAGCAGTACTTC. As protein: CSARDSGRKSSYEQYF.

This rearrangement joins TRBV10-3 to TRBJ2-3, with 7 bases identical to TRBD2. CDR1 and CDR2 (germline): ENHRY, SYGVKD. There are 13 residues in the CDR3. J gave up 4 bases and V 4 bases, and 2 bases lay outside the gene matches. The CDR3 here is CAISGGRADTQYF. The CDR3, as DNA: TGTGCCATCAGTGGCGGGAGAGCAGATACGCAGTATTTT.

The sample holds a few counts of this clone. The rearrangement uses TRBV11-2 and TRBJ2-5, with unresolved D. V was clipped by 8 bases and J by 0 bases, with 13 bases between them. Per the germline V gene, CDR1 is SGHAT and CDR2 is FQNNGV. This CDR3 is built from 14 residues. The CDR3 loop is CASSTAPYQETQYF. CDR3 bases: TGTGCCAGCTCGACCGCCCCGTACCAAGAGACCCAGTACTTC.

The chain couples TRBV28 to TRBJ1-4; D unclear. CDR1 is MDHEN and CDR2 is SYDVKM in the germline V gene. V was cut by 8 bases and J by 3 bases, with 10 bases left in between. There are 13 residues in the CDR3. CDR3 nucleotide sequence: TGTGCCAGCGTCCGTACAGCTAATGAAAAACTGTTTTTT. It specifies CASVRTANEKLFF.

This chain joins TRBV7-3 and TRBJ2-5, with D tentatively TRBD2 (6 bases). From germline, CDR1 is SGHTA and CDR2 FQGTGA. This CDR3 contains 15 residues. With 0 bases removed from V and 7 bases from J, the gap between germline ends came to 15 bases. The CDR3 coding sequence is TGTGCCAGCAGCTTAACTAGCGGACCTCCTGGGACCCAGTACTTC. Translating it yields CASSLTSGPPGTQYF.

The chain employs TRBV30 and TRBJ2-7; weak D call: TRBD2 (5 bases). Per the germline V gene, CDR1 is GTSNPN and CDR2 is SVGIG (reference sequence). The CDR3 extends over 9 amino acids. The CDR3 coding sequence is TGTCGAGCGGCCTACGAGCAGTACTTC. This gives the protein CRAAYEQYF.

This chain uses TRBV6-4 with TRBJ1-2; TRBD1 agrees at 8 bases. J gave up 2 bases and V 7 bases, and 9 bases lay outside the gene matches. The germline gives CDR1 MRHNA, CDR2 SNTAGT. The CDR3 loop spans 15 amino acids. The CDR3 region is CASKPDRTGNYGYTF. DNA of the CDR3: TGTGCCAGCAAACCCGATCGGACAGGGAACTATGGCTACACCTTC.

The chain links TRBV7-2 to TRBJ2-5; D may be TRBD1 (7 bases). CDR3 length: 15 amino acids. Germline-derived CDR1 and CDR2 are SGHTA and FQGNSA. Between the trimmed V and J ends, which lost 4 bases and 1 base, there was a span of 13 bases. The CDR3 region is CASSSTRGVQETQYF. CDR3 nucleotides: TGTGCCAGCAGCTCCACCAGGGGGGTCCAAGAGACCCAGTACTTC.

The chain links TRBV19 to TRBJ1-4; possibly TRBD1 for D (5 bases). This CDR3 has 13 amino acids. The germline CDR1 and CDR2 sequences are LNHDA and SQIVND (reference sequence). Between the trimmed V and J ends, which lost 7 bases and 8 bases, there was a span of 14 bases. The CDR3 here is CASTPRGGEKLFF. The CDR3 nucleotides are TGTGCCAGTACCCCACGTGGGGGGGAAAAACTGTTTTTT. Full variable domain (missing parts from reference TRBV19 and TRBJ1-4): DGGITQSPKYLFRKEGQNVTLSCEQNLNHDAMYWYRQDPGQGLRLIYYSQIVNDFQKGDIAEGYSVSREKKESFPLTVTSAQKNPTAFYLCASTPRGGEKLFFGSGTQLSVL.

CDR3 residues: CASSSAPGGTARNEQYF. CDR3 nucleotide sequence: TGTGCCAGCAGCTCCGCGCCCGGGGGGACCGCCAGGAACGAGCAGTACTTC. The chain has TRBV7-2 and TRBJ2-7, with 7 bases lining up with TRBD2. CDR3 length: 17 amino acids. Germline-derived CDR1 and CDR2 are SGHTA and FQGNSA. V lost 4 bases, J lost 5 bases, and 17 bases stayed unmatched.

The genes are TRBV4-1 and TRBJ2-7; 7 bases map to TRBD1. Germline V gene sequence: CDR1 MGHRA, CDR2 YSYEKL. The CDR3 loop spans 14 amino acids. Germline trimming cut 2 bases from V and 5 bases from J; bases unmatched to any gene: 6. CDR3 region: CASSQTGARDEQYF. CDR3 DNA sequence: TGCGCCAGCAGCCAAACAGGGGCCCGAGACGAGCAGTACTTC.

Turning to this clone: Other DNA sequences in the same sample also yield this CDR3. This chain uses TRBV7-3 with TRBJ2-5, with D hard to call. V was cut by 2 bases and J by 1 base, with 5 bases left in between. CDR1 SGHTA and CDR2 FQGTGA come from the germline V gene. The CDR3 consists of 13 residues. The DNA for the CDR3 is TGTGCCAGCAGCTTACTACCCCAAGAGACCCAGTACTTC. Amino acids: CASSLLPQETQYF.

This chain links TRBV21-1 with TRBJ2-7; the table's D call TRBD2 went unverified against the DNA. TRBV21-1 is a pseudogene segment. This CDR3 contains 11 residues. This CDR3 reads CASSKRYEQYF. The CDR3 DNA reads TGTGCCAGCAGCAAGCGGTACGAGCAGTACTTC.

The CDR3: CASSLGLAENNEQFF. CDR3 bases: TGTGCCAGCAGCCTTGGGCTAGCGGAGAACAATGAGCAGTTCTTC. The rearrangement uses TRBV7-8 and TRBJ2-1; 7 nucleotides line up with TRBD2. Germline V gene lookup returns CDR1 SGHVS and CDR2 FQNEAQ. There are 15 residues in the CDR3. Unmatched junction bases numbered 9, after V lost 5 bases and J lost 5 bases.

This clone was counted a single time. This chain links TRBV6-1 with TRBJ2-2, with D unclear. The germline V gene encodes CDR1 MNHNS and CDR2 SASEGT. Between the trimmed V and J ends, which lost 2 bases and 4 bases, there was a span of 14 bases. There are 16 residues in the CDR3. This CDR3 is CASSERRLPPTGELFF. In DNA, the CDR3 is TGTGCCAGCAGTGAAAGGAGATTACCACCCACCGGGGAGCTGTTTTTT.

The V call is TRBV5-4, the J call TRBJ2-5, with D possibly matching TRBD1 (5 bases). The ends were cut back, 0 bases at V and 6 bases at J, with 12 bases in the middle. CDR1 and CDR2 from the germline V gene are SGHNT and YYREEE (reference sequence). The CDR3 spans 14 residues. CDR3: CASSLDQGIKTQYF. The CDR3 coding sequence is TGTGCCAGCAGCTTGGACCAGGGAATCAAGACCCAGTACTTC.

The rearrangement links TRBV11-2 to TRBJ2-7; 10 nucleotides agree with TRBD1. The length of the CDR3 is 15 residues. The V segment lost 8 bases and the J segment 1 base; nucleotides outside the gene matches: 8. Per the germline V gene, CDR1 is SGHAT and CDR2 is FQNNGV. DNA for the CDR3: TGTGCCAGCGGAAAGCCGGGACAGGGGTCCTACGAGCAGTACTTC. Translation gives CASGKPGQGSYEQYF.

A single count supports this clone. This chain joins TRBV4-1 and TRBJ2-4; D not resolved. The CDR3 has 13 residues. The V gene's germline CDR1 is MGHRA and CDR2 YSYEKL. The germline V and J ends were trimmed by 2 bases and 8 bases, with 10 bases remaining between them. CDR3 sequence (DNA): TGCGCCAGCAGCCAAACGGGTCTTGACATTCAGTACTTC. This encodes CASSQTGLDIQYF.

This sequence joins TRBV28 and TRBJ2-1; D is ambiguous. V lost 3 bases and J 4 bases, leaving 7 bases between the germline ends. This CDR3 is 13 amino acids long. Germline V gene sequence: CDR1 MDHEN, CDR2 SYDVKM. In DNA, the CDR3 is TGTGCCAGCAGTTTCTGGAAGTACAATGAGCAGTTCTTC. It encodes CASSFWKYNEQFF. Looking up the rest from reference TRBV28 and TRBJ2-1 gives the full variable domain: DVKVTQSSRYLVKRTGEKVFLECVQDMDHENMFWYRQDPGLGLRLIYFSYDVKMKEKGDIPEGYSVSREKKERFSLILESASTNQTSMYLCASSFWKYNEQFFGPGTRLTVL.

The chain uses TRBV4-2 and TRBJ1-2; TRBD1 agrees at 7 bases. Germline V gene sequence: CDR1 LGHNA, CDR2 YNFKEQ. The trim removed 4 bases at V and 2 bases at J, leaving 4 bases unmatched. The CDR3 contains 14 residues. As DNA, the CDR3 is TGTGCCAGCAGCCGCGGGACAGCGAACTATGGCTACACCTTC. Protein: CASSRGTANYGYTF.

The rearrangement uses TRBV27 and TRBJ2-7; possibly TRBD2 for D (6 bases). The length of the CDR3 is 15 residues. Looked up from germline, CDR1 is MNHEY and CDR2 is SMNVEV (reference sequence). V was cut by 6 bases and J by 6 bases, with 21 bases left in between. The CDR3 here is CASSHGRTKRGEQYF. The CDR3 bases are TGTGCCAGCAGCCACGGGAGAACGAAGAGGGGCGAGCAGTACTTC.

In its sample, this clone was seen once. The J gene is TRBJ2-2, the V gene TRBV5-1; 15 nucleotides agree with TRBD2. Germline CDR1 and CDR2: SGHRS and YFSETQ. This CDR3 is built from 20 residues. The V segment lost 4 bases and the J segment 5 bases; nucleotides outside the gene matches: 15. CDR3 residues: CASSLIPGLAGGGGTGELFF. CDR3 in DNA: TGCGCCAGCAGCCTTATACCGGGACTAGCGGGAGGAGGAGGGACCGGGGAGCTGTTTTTT. Full variable domain (missing parts from reference TRBV5-1 and TRBJ2-2): KAGVTQTPRYLIKTRGQQVTLSCSPISGHRSVSWYQQTPGQGLQFLFEYFSETQRNKGNFPGRFSGRQFSNSRSEMNVSTLELGDSALYLCASSLIPGLAGGGGTGELFFGEGSRLTVL.